Presented here are 5 T cell receptor beta chains from one specimen sequenced in a study of T cell responses to AZD1222 COVID-19 vaccine. TCRdb keeps only in-frame clones here, not all; method: immunoSEQ multiplex PCR. The sample includes approximately 160,000 clones, about 87% of them seen just once. Material: peripheral blood, obtained on day 0 of MenACWY control vaccination. The receptors originated from an adult in good health.

This clone was found a few times. This CDR3 reads CASSREGGSANEQYF. The DNA for the CDR3 is TGTGCCAGCAGCCGGGAGGGGGGCTCCGCCAACGAGCAGTACTTC. The V gene is TRBV5-4, the J gene TRBJ2-7; 8 bases match TRBD2. V lost 4 bases and J lost 5; bases outside the gene matches: 11. This CDR3 comprises 15 residues. Germline V gives CDR1 SGHNT, CDR2 YYREEE (reference sequence).

The chain's CDR3 is CASSLDLVGDLTF. As DNA, the CDR3 is TGCGCCAGCAGCTTGGACTTAGTTGGGGACCTGACCTTC. The rearrangement links TRBV5-1 to TRBJ1-2, with D possibly TRBD1 on 5 matching bases. V was trimmed by 0 bases and J by 14 bases, leaving 17 bases between them. Germline CDR1 SGHRS, CDR2 YFSETQ. The CDR3 covers 13 residues.

In DNA form, the CDR3 reads TGTGCCAGCAGCCGGGACCGCTCCTACGAGCAGTACTTC. Amino acids: CASSRDRSYEQYF. V usage is TRBV7-8 and J usage is TRBJ2-7; D is tentatively TRBD1 or TRBD2 (5 bases each). The CDR3 loop spans 13 amino acids. V lost 5 bases and J lost 0, with 8 bases in between. Germline V gene sequence: CDR1 SGHVS, CDR2 FQNEAQ.

V gene TRBV6-2 or TRBV6-3 combines with J gene TRBJ1-4; D is undetermined. The V end lost 5 bases, the J end lost 7 bases, and 14 bases lay between the germline ends. CDR3 size: 14 residues. Looked up from germline, CDR1 is MNHEY and CDR2 is SVGEGT. This CDR3 reads CASSESRPAEKLFF. In DNA, the CDR3 is TGTGCCAGCAGTGAGTCTCGGCCAGCTGAAAAACTGTTTTTT.

The chain has TRBV19 and TRBJ2-2, with D maybe TRBD2 (6 bases). Trimming took off 5 bases at V and 6 bases at J, with 13 bases between the two ends. CDR3 size: 14 residues. Germline V gene sequence: CDR1 LNHDA, CDR2 SQIVND (reference sequence). CDR3 nucleotides: TGTGCCAGTAGTGCCAATTGGGGGGCCGGGGAGCTGTTTTTT. This translates into CASSANWGAGELFF. The full variable domain, with the rest looked up from reference TRBV19 and TRBJ2-2, is DGGITQSPKYLFRKEGQNVTLSCEQNLNHDAMYWYRQDPGQGLRLIYYSQIVNDFQKGDIAEGYSVSREKKESFPLTVTSAQKNPTAFYLCASSANWGAGELFFGEGSRLTVL.